This TCR beta chain emerged from a study of breast tumors, draining lymph nodes, adjacent tissues. TCRdb independently ran MiXCR on the multiplex PCR reads; one entry per CDR3 protein. This sample has 130,000 or so distinct CDR3 sequences, with less than 35% found just once. The CDR3 covers 11 residues. Germline CDR1 reads WSHSY; CDR2 reads SAAADI. V lost 7 bases and J 12 bases, leaving 13 bases between the germline ends. The lymph nodes were axillary draining lymph nodes from breast cancer patients. General study points: Tumors had less TCR diversity than lymph nodes, more than nontumor tissue. Most tumor T cells seemingly derive from lymph node, then expand in tumor.

This clonotype occurred many times. Its antigen is as yet unknown. The sequencing input was axillary lymph node tissue. The sequence was collected from a female donor with breast cancer. Some clones in this sample may be carry-over from other donors' samples. The chain joins TRBV10-2 to TRBJ2-1; D gene ambiguous. The DNA for the CDR3 is TGCGCCAGCAAATCCCAGCAAGCGCAGTTCTTC. Amino acid sequence: CASKSQQAQFF.